Sequencing of this T cell receptor (beta chain) was carried out in a study of T cells in Graves' hyperthyroidism and ophthalmopathy. Study outcomes and limitations: A model of 13 V-J pairs discriminated ophthalmopathy from stable hyperthyroidism. Prediction of ophthalmopathy progression came a median roughly 6.6 months pre-onset. Researchers found most expanded thyroid clonotypes above 0.001 in blood as well.

Amplification of TCR beta CDR3 regions used RNA as the template. Carried out on the TCR CDR3, a first-round RT-PCR used the HTBI primer set. One entry per CDR3 protein results from TCRdb running MiXCR on the multiplex PCR reads. The repertoire includes about 700,000 distinct CDR3 sequences, over 40% of them detected once, and roughly 6.5% sits in the top ten. Germline V gene lookup returns CDR1 SGHVS and CDR2 FQNEAQ. There are 15 residues in the CDR3. The J segment lost 7 bases and the V segment lost 3 bases, leaving 8 bases of the junction unmatched. This clonotype was recorded a few times. The antigen remains unidentified.

Sequencing was carried out using peripheral blood or thyroid tissue (not recorded which). The receptor comes from an adult man with Graves' disease, either hyperthyroidism or ophthalmopathy (not recorded which). This chain joins TRBV7-8 and TRBJ1-5; 8 positions agree with TRBD1. The CDR3 loop is CASSLTGQGGQPQHF. The CDR3 region has the DNA TGTGCCAGCAGCTTGACCGGACAGGGCGGCCAGCCCCAGCATTTT.